A single sample gave rise to the 20 T cell receptor beta chains below, sequenced in a study of shared clonotypes between healthy human individuals. Profiled with immunoSEQ multiplex PCR; TCRdb holds only in-frame clones, not every one. The sample consists of roughly 1,000,000 clones, approximately 80% of them appearing once. Sequenced: memory CD4+ T cells from PBMCs. Documented subset: CD45RA-negative fraction. The receptors stem from a man in his late teens or twenties in good health. Some clones in this sample may be carry-over from other donors' samples.

The rearrangement joins TRBV6-1 to TRBJ1-1; 9 bases agree with TRBD1. V gave up 5 bases and J gave up 5 bases; unmatched junction bases: 6. The CDR3 extends over 14 amino acids. The V gene's germline CDR1 is MNHNS and CDR2 SASEGT. CDR3 region: CASSRTGAGTEAFF. The CDR3 DNA reads TGTGCCAGCAGTCGGACAGGGGCAGGGACTGAAGCTTTCTTT.

The chain uses TRBV10-2 and TRBJ2-5; 9 nucleotides agree with TRBD2. Germline V CDR1 and CDR2: WSHSY, SAAADI. Trimming took 1 base from V and 0 from J; bases not matched to a gene: 12. The CDR3 covers 19 residues. CDR3 nucleotides: TGCGCCAGCAGTGAGTTCTTCGTTTTAGCTAGCGGGAACCAAGAGACCCAGTACTTC. Translating it yields CASSEFFVLASGNQETQYF.

This clone was seen a handful of times. Other DNA sequences in this specimen translate into the identical CDR3. V is TRBV7-3 and J is TRBJ2-1; D is perhaps TRBD2 (5 bases). V was shortened by 3 bases and J by 3 bases, with 12 bases between the two germline ends. The CDR3 loop spans 15 amino acids. CDR1 and CDR2 from the germline V gene are SGHTA and FQGTGA. The CDR3: CASSFDRGNYNEQFF. The DNA for the CDR3 is TGTGCCAGCAGCTTTGATCGAGGGAACTACAATGAGCAGTTCTTC.

The chain links TRBV7-8 to TRBJ1-4; a possible D gene is TRBD1 (6 bases). There are 15 residues in the CDR3. Trimming left V 6 bases short and J 7 bases short, with 18 bases between. Germline CDR1 is SGHVS and CDR2 is FQNEAQ. CDR3 DNA sequence: TGTGCCAGCAGTCCCCTGGGGGGCGAGGGTGAAAAACTGTTTTTT. Its translation: CASSPLGGEGEKLFF.

The rearrangement links TRBV28 to TRBJ2-2, with D possibly being TRBD1 (6 bases). From germline, CDR1 is MDHEN and CDR2 SYDVKM. The CDR3 loop spans 14 amino acids. V was shortened by 7 bases and J by 2 bases, with 11 bases between the two germline ends. The CDR3: CASKGESNTGELFF. The CDR3 DNA is TGTGCCAGCAAGGGGGAGTCTAACACCGGGGAGCTGTTTTTT.

This clone was counted once. A single base separates this from a much larger clone, so it may be a read error. Other DNA sequences in this sample translate to the same CDR3. V usage is TRBV28 and J usage is TRBJ1-2, with D possibly being TRBD1 (6 bases). The germline V and J ends were trimmed by 2 bases and 3 bases, with 10 bases remaining between them. Germline CDR1 reads MDHEN; CDR2 reads SYDVKM. This CDR3 is built from 14 residues. The CDR3: CASSLAPGDYGYTF. The CDR3 DNA reads TGTGCCAGCAGTTTAGCCCCAGGGGACTATGGCTACACCTTC.

This clone was counted a few times. The J gene is TRBJ1-2, the V gene TRBV10-3; 8 bases align to TRBD1. Trimming removed 5 bases from V and 12 bases from J; junction bases left unmatched: 5. The CDR3 spans 11 residues. Germline V gene lookup returns CDR1 ENHRY and CDR2 SYGVKD. This chain's CDR3 is CAISQTGDHTF. CDR3 sequence (DNA): TGTGCCATCAGTCAGACAGGGGATCACACCTTC.

The V gene is TRBV5-1, the J gene TRBJ2-1, with D perhaps TRBD1 or TRBD2 (5 bases each). Germline V CDR1 and CDR2: SGHRS, YFSETQ. The CDR3 sequence is 15 residues long. The V and J ends lost 2 bases and 5 bases respectively, with 14 bases between them. The CDR3 reads CASSFLGTDDNEQFF. CDR3 DNA sequence: TGCGCCAGCAGCTTCCTCGGGACGGACGACAATGAGCAGTTCTTC. Combining the CDR3 with reference TRBV5-1 and TRBJ2-1 gives the whole variable domain KAGVTQTPRYLIKTRGQQVTLSCSPISGHRSVSWYQQTPGQGLQFLFEYFSETQRNKGNFPGRFSGRQFSNSRSEMNVSTLELGDSALYLCASSFLGTDDNEQFFGPGTRLTVL.

The gene calls are TRBV19 and TRBJ2-5; 8 positions match TRBD1. Germline V gene data show CDR1 as LNHDA and CDR2 as SQIVND (reference sequence). V dropped 4 bases and J dropped 9; count of bases not matched to a gene: 4. This CDR3 is built from 12 residues. The CDR3 region is CASSSRGLAQYF. The CDR3 DNA reads TGTGCCAGTAGTAGCAGGGGGCTTGCCCAGTACTTC.

The J gene is TRBJ1-2, the V gene TRBV29-1, with 10 positions matching TRBD1. Germline V CDR1 and CDR2: SQVTM, ANQGSEA. After removal of 7 bases from V and 6 bases from J, the junction contained 5 bases not matched to a gene. CDR3 size: 12 residues. In nucleotides, the CDR3 is TGCAGCGCCTCGACAGGGGGCGATGGCTACACCTTC. Amino acid sequence: CSASTGGDGYTF. The full variable domain, completed using reference TRBV29-1 and TRBJ1-2, is SAVISQKPSRDICQRGTSLTIQCQVDSQVTMMFWYRQQPGQSLTLIATANQGSEATYESGFVIDKFPISRPNLTFSTLTVSNMSPEDSSIYLCSASTGGDGYTFGSGTRLTVV.

This clone is a singleton in its sample. CDR3 residues: CASRTSGYSYEQYF. CDR3 bases: TGTGCCAGCAGGACTAGCGGTTACTCCTACGAGCAGTACTTC. This chain connects TRBV7-9 to TRBJ2-7; 9 bases align to TRBD2. This CDR3 contains 14 residues. Germline values: CDR1 SEHNR, CDR2 FQNEAQ (reference sequence). V was pared by 6 bases and J by 0 bases, with 3 bases of the junction left unmatched.

The CDR3 DNA follows: TGTGCCAGCAGTTTTTCCGGTGATACGCAGTATTTT. The encoded protein is CASSFSGDTQYF. The chain is built from TRBV28 and TRBJ2-3; D not certain. The germline V and J ends were trimmed by 3 bases and 6 bases, with 7 bases remaining between them. The CDR3 covers 12 residues. CDR1 MDHEN and CDR2 SYDVKM come from the germline V gene. Together with reference TRBV28 and TRBJ2-3, the CDR3 gives the full variable domain: DVKVTQSSRYLVKRTGEKVFLECVQDMDHENMFWYRQDPGLGLRLIYFSYDVKMKEKGDIPEGYSVSREKKERFSLILESASTNQTSMYLCASSFSGDTQYFGPGTRLTVL.

The chain combines TRBV5-1 with TRBJ2-3, with 10 positions matching TRBD2. CDR1 is SGHRS, CDR2 YFSETQ, per germline. With 4 bases clipped from V and 2 bases from J, the junction kept 4 bases outside the gene matches. CDR3 length: 15 residues. CDR3 protein: CASSPLAGNTDTQYF. The CDR3 DNA is TGCGCCAGCAGCCCACTAGCGGGAAACACAGATACGCAGTATTTT.

The CDR3 loop is CASLPGGVYQPQHF. CDR3 DNA sequence: TGTGCCAGTCTACCAGGGGGGGTCTATCAGCCCCAGCATTTT. This rearrangement joins TRBV28 to TRBJ1-5, with 7 bases matching TRBD1. CDR1 is MDHEN and CDR2 is SYDVKM in the germline V gene. Unmatched junction bases numbered 10, after V lost 9 bases and J lost 5 bases. This CDR3 comprises 14 residues.

DNA of the CDR3: TGTGCCAGCAGCTTAAATGGGGGCAGGGGGCGTGAAACTGAAGCTTTCTTT. Its protein product is CASSLNGGRGRETEAFF. This chain joins TRBV7-9 and TRBJ1-1, with 8 bases fitting TRBD1. Germline V lookup: CDR1 SEHNR, CDR2 FQNEAQ (reference sequence). CDR3 length equals 17 residues. The junction had 13 bases not matched to a gene; V was cut back by 2 bases and J by 5 bases.

The V call is TRBV6-4, the J call TRBJ2-7, with 10 bases lining up with TRBD1. The V and J ends lost 6 bases and 4 bases, in that order; junction bases with no gene match: 6. The CDR3 length is 14 residues. From germline, CDR1 is MRHNA and CDR2 SNTAGT. The DNA for the CDR3 is TGTGCCAGCAGGACAGACAGGGGGCAATACGAGCAGTACTTC. Protein: CASRTDRGQYEQYF.

The gene calls are TRBV28 and TRBJ2-2; D remains ambiguous. Germline V gene lookup returns CDR1 MDHEN and CDR2 SYDVKM. This CDR3 contains 15 residues. Trimming took off 7 bases at V and 9 bases at J, with 21 bases between the two ends. CDR3 coding DNA: TGTGCCAGCACAGCCGGGTCACCAAGCCCTAGGGAGCTGTTTTTT. Amino acid sequence: CASTAGSPSPRELFF.

The genes are TRBV10-3 and TRBJ2-1; 10 positions match TRBD2. The CDR3 spans 17 residues. With V trimmed by 5 bases and J by 4 bases, 11 bases remained unmatched. The germline CDR1 and CDR2 sequences are ENHRY and SYGVKD. Here the CDR3 DNA reads TGTGCCATCAGTCACCCCTCCGGGACTAGCGATTACAATGAGCAGTTCTTC. Residues: CAISHPSGTSDYNEQFF.

This chain links TRBV25-1 with TRBJ1-2; D possibly corresponds to TRBD1 (5 bases). The CDR3 runs to 14 residues. Trimming pared 1 base from V and 7 bases from J, leaving 13 bases between. Germline CDR1 and CDR2: MGHDK and SYGVNS. The CDR3 protein is CASSELTRGSGYTF. Written as DNA, the CDR3 is TGTGCCAGCAGTGAATTGACACGGGGCTCTGGCTACACCTTC.

This chain links TRBV10-3 with TRBJ1-1; D ambiguous. Germline V CDR1 and CDR2: ENHRY, SYGVKD. The CDR3 runs to 17 residues. Between the trimmed V and J ends, which lost 3 bases and 3 bases, there was a span of 20 bases. The CDR3 bases are TGTGCCATCAGTGAAATGGGAAAATGGGTTGGGTACACTGAAGCTTTCTTT. It translates to CAISEMGKWVGYTEAFF.